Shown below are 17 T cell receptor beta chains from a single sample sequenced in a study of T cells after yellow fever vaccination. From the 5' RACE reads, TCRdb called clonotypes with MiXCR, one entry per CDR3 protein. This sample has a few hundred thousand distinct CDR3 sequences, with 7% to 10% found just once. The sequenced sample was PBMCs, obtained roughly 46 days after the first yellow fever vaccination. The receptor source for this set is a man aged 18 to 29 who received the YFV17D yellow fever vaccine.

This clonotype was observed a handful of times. CDR3 coding DNA: TGTGCCAGCAGCCCCGCTGGACGGGACACAGATACGCAGTATTTT. This encodes CASSPAGRDTDTQYF. This chain links TRBV12-3 or TRBV12-4 with TRBJ2-3; D is perhaps TRBD2 (5 bases). This CDR3 region has 15 residues. V lost 6 bases, J lost 2 bases, and 15 bases lay in between.

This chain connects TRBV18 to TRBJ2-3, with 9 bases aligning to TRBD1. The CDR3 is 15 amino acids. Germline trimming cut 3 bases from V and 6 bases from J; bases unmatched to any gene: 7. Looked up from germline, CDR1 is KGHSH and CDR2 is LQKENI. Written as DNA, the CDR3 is TGTGCCAGCTCACCTGGGACAGGGCATGTTGATACGCAGTATTTT. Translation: CASSPGTGHVDTQYF.

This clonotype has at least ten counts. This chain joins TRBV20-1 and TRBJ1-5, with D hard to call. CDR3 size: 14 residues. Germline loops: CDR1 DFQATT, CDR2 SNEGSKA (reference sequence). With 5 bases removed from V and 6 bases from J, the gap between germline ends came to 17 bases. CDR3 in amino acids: CSAGPPAGSQPQHF. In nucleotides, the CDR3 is TGCAGTGCTGGACCTCCGGCTGGAAGTCAGCCCCAGCATTTT.

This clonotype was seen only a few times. The CDR3 DNA reads as TGTGCCAGCAGCTTATCATCTTACGGGGATCAGCCCCAGCATTTT. Translated, it gives CASSLSSYGDQPQHF. The chain uses TRBV7-2 and TRBJ1-5; D remains unclear. The CDR3 totals 15 residues. The V and J ends lost 2 bases and 5 bases respectively, with 13 bases between them. Germline values: CDR1 SGHTA, CDR2 FQGNSA.

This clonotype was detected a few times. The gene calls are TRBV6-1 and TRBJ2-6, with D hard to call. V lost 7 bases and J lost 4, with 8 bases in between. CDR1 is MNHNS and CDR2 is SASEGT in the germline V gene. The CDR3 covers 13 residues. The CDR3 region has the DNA TGTGCCAGCACCGTCCCCGGGGCCAACGTCCTGACTTTC. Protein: CASTVPGANVLTF.

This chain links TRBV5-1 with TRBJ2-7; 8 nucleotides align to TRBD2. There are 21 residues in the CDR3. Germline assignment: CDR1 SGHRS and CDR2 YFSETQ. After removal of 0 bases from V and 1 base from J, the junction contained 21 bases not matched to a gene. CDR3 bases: TGCGCCAGCAGCTTGGGACGAGGCCAACTGACGGGGGGGCTCAAGTCCTACGAGCAGTACGTC. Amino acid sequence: CASSLGRGQLTGGLKSYEQYV.

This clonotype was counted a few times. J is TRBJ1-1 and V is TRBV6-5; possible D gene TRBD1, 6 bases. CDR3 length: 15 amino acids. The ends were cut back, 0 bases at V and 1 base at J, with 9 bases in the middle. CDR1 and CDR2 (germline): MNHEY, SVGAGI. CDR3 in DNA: TGTGCCAGCAGTTACTCGGGGGCGGCGAACACTGAAGCTTTCTTT. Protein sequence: CASSYSGAANTEAFF.

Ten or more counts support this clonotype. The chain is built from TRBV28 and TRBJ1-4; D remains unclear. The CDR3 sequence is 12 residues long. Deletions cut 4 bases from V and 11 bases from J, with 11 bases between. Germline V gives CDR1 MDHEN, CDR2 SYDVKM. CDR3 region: CASSSSHRKLFF. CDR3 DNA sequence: TGTGCCAGCAGTTCGTCACATCGGAAACTGTTTTTT.

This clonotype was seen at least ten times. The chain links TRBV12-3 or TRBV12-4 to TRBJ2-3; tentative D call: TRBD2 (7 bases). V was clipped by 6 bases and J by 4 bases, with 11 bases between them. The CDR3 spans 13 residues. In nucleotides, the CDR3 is TGTGCCAGCAGATTCGGGGGGCCAGATACGCAGTATTTT. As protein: CASRFGGPDTQYF.

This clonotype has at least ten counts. DNA of the CDR3: TGCGCCAGCAGCGCCCTGAGGGATGAGCAGTTCTTC. Its translation: CASSALRDEQFF. The J gene is TRBJ2-1, the V gene TRBV5-1; D is perhaps TRBD2 (5 bases). Germline V gene lookup returns CDR1 SGHRS and CDR2 YFSETQ. The CDR3 covers 12 residues. The V end lost 4 bases, the J end lost 8 bases, and 10 bases lay between the germline ends.

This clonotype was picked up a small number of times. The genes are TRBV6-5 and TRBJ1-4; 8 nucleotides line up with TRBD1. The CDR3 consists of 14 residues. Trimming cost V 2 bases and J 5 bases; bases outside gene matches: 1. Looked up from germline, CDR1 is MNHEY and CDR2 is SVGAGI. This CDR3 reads CASSYGQGNEKLFF. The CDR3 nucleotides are TGTGCCAGCAGTTACGGACAGGGCAATGAAAAACTGTTTTTT.

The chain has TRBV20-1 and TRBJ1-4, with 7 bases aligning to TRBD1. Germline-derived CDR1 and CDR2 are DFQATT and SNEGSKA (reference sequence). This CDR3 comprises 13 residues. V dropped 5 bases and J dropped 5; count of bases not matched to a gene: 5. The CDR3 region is CSAWTGGNEKLFF. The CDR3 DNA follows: TGCAGTGCTTGGACAGGAGGGAATGAAAAACTGTTTTTT.

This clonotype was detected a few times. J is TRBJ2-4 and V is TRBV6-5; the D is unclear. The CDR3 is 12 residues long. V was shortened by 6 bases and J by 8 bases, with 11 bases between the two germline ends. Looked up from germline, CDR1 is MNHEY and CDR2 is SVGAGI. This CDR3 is CASRTLSDIQYF. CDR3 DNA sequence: TGTGCCAGCAGGACTCTCTCTGACATTCAGTACTTC.

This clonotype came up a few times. The CDR3 DNA reads TGTGCCAGCAGCTACAGGGGCTTAACTAATGAAAAACTGTTTTTT. Amino acids: CASSYRGLTNEKLFF. The chain combines TRBV7-9 with TRBJ1-4; TRBD1 agrees at 7 bases. The V gene end was trimmed by 4 bases and the J gene end by 1 base; junction bases not matched to a gene: 3. The CDR3 runs 15 residues. Germline V gene data show CDR1 as SEHNR and CDR2 as FQNEAQ (reference sequence).

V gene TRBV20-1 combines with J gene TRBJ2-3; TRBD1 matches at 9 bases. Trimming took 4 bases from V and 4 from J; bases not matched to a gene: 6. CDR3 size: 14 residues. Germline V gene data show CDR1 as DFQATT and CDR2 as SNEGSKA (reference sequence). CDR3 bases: TGCAGTGCTACCACCCGGACAGGGGCAGATACGCAGTATTTT. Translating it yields CSATTRTGADTQYF.

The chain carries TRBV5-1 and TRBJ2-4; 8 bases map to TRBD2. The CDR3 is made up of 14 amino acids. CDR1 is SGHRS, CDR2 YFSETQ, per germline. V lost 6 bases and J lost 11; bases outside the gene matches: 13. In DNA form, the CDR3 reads TGCGCCAGCAACCTGGGACTAGGCCTATCGGTTCAGTACTTC. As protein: CASNLGLGLSVQYF.

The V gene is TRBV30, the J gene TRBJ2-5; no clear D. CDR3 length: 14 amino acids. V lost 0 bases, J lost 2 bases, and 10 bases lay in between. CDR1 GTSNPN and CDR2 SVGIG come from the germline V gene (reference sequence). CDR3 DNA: TGTGCCTGGAGTGTAGGCCCAGGTCAAGAGACCCAGTACTTC. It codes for CAWSVGPGQETQYF. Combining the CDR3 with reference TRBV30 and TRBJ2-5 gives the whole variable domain SQTIHQWPATLVQPVGSPLSLECTVEGTSNPNLYWYRQAAGRGLQLLFYSVGIGQISSEVPQNLSASRPQDRQFILSSKKLLLSDSGFYLCAWSVGPGQETQYFGPGTRLLVL.